This T cell receptor beta chain was observed in a study of blood T cell repertoires in COVID-19. Study background: The United States, Italy and Spain provided the acute and convalescent COVID-19 samples. T cells, B-cell-depleted T cells, or PBMCs supplied cDNA or gDNA.

While infection was still active, Seattle patients were enrolled and then followed longitudinally. In the original analysis: Estimates of nucleated cell counts were drawn from the amplification of reference gene primers. TCRdb's copy holds only in-frame clones and misses some; the assay was immunoSEQ multiplex PCR. From that table come the V and J calls and clone size; the DNA was used to work out D and trimming. The top ten hold under 15% of the sample, which has about 160,000 clones, 85% to 90% seen once. Germline V lookup: CDR1 MNHEY, CDR2 SMNVEV (reference sequence). Losses at the gene ends were 8 bases for V and 6 bases for J; bases not matched to a gene: 10. The CDR3 contains 17 residues.

The chain combines TRBV27 with TRBJ2-1; the match to TRBD2 covers 16 bases. The origin of this receptor is a man between 18 and 29 years old with COVID-19, enrolled during active disease. Input material: peripheral blood. CDR3 in amino acids: CASVPGGTSGRGNEQFF. The CDR3 nucleotides are TGTGCCAGCGTACCGGGGGGGACTAGCGGGAGGGGCAATGAGCAGTTCTTC.